The 21 T cell receptor beta chains below were found in one sample sequenced in a study of control samples from healthy donors and cancer patients (dated by TCRdb to 2018 to 2021). Libraries were made using the immunoSEQ multiplex PCR assay. Held by TCRdb, this immuneACCESS table contains in-frame sequences only and omits some clones. Under half of the omission traces to an unresolved V gene where checked; the cause of the rest is unknown. The sample table contains under 150,000 clones; only one count was recorded for roughly 91% of them. In total, the top ten clones hold about 8.7% of the sample. The sequencing input was blood. These receptor sequences come from a middle-aged man in good health.

The V gene is TRBV19, the J gene TRBJ1-1; 8 bases line up with TRBD1. V trimming: 3 bases; J trimming: 5 bases; junction bases outside the gene matches: 5. CDR1 and CDR2 from the germline V gene are LNHDA and SQIVND (reference sequence). This CDR3 comprises 14 residues. CDR3 in DNA: TGTGCCAGTAGTATCGTACAGGGGGGTACTGAAGCTTTCTTT. This translates into CASSIVQGGTEAFF. Full variable domain (remainder filled in from reference TRBV19 and TRBJ1-1): DGGITQSPKYLFRKEGQNVTLSCEQNLNHDAMYWYRQDPGQGLRLIYYSQIVNDFQKGDIAEGYSVSREKKESFPLTVTSAQKNPTAFYLCASSIVQGGTEAFFGQGTRLTVV.

This clone appeared a single time. V is TRBV7-9 and J is TRBJ1-1; maybe TRBD1 (5 bases). The CDR3 runs 14 residues. Germline values: CDR1 SEHNR, CDR2 FQNEAQ (reference sequence). V was cut by 1 base and J by 4 bases, with 10 bases left in between. CDR3 region: CASSLGRGGTEAFF. CDR3 nucleotides: TGTGCCAGCAGCTTAGGTCGTGGGGGCACTGAAGCTTTCTTT.

This clone is a singleton in its sample. V and J are TRBV7-2 and TRBJ2-1; 7 bases map to TRBD2. The germline V gene has CDR1 SGHTA and CDR2 FQGNSA. This CDR3 has 14 residues. The J segment lost 15 bases and the V segment lost 6 bases, leaving 17 bases of the junction unmatched. This CDR3 is CASSLRPTGTTSFF. The DNA for the CDR3 is TGTGCCAGCAGTTTAAGGCCCACCGGGACTACTTCGTTCTTC.

For this clone: Since no conserved phenylalanine or tryptophan closes the CDR3, a read error is the likely cause. J is TRBJ1-2 and V is TRBV6-1; D is uncertain. CDR3 length: 14 amino acids. V lost 1 base to trimming and J lost 8 bases, with 14 bases between them. CDR1 is MNHNS, CDR2 SASEGT, per germline. The CDR3 region has the DNA TGTGCCAGCAGTGAAGGAATAGGGAAGCGAGGCTACACCCTC. Protein sequence: CASSEGIGKRGYTL.

This clone was recorded a few times. The chain recombines TRBV19 with TRBJ1-2; D ambiguous. From germline, CDR1 is LNHDA and CDR2 SQIVND (reference sequence). The CDR3 contains 13 residues. V was shortened by 11 bases and J by 4 bases, with 17 bases between the two germline ends. The CDR3 DNA sequence: TGTGCCTCTTCGGCGGGCCTCCCCTATGGCTACACCTTC. Protein sequence: CASSAGLPYGYTF. Looking up the rest from reference TRBV19 and TRBJ1-2 gives the full variable domain: DGGITQSPKYLFRKEGQNVTLSCEQNLNHDAMYWYRQDPGQGLRLIYYSQIVNDFQKGDIAEGYSVSREKKESFPLTVTSAQKNPTAFYLCASSAGLPYGYTFGSGTRLTVV.

The rearrangement joins TRBV18 to TRBJ2-7; 7 positions agree with TRBD1. Germline loops: CDR1 KGHSH, CDR2 LQKENI. The ends lost 6 bases at V and 2 bases at J; junction bases unmatched: 7. CDR3 size: 14 residues. The CDR3 reads CASSPWDSPYEQYF. The CDR3, as DNA: TGTGCCAGCTCCCCTTGGGACAGTCCCTACGAGCAGTACTTC.

The chain links TRBV14 to TRBJ1-5; D is undetermined. In germline, CDR1 is SGHDN, CDR2 FVKESK. V lost 3 bases to trimming and J lost 0 bases, with 3 bases between them. The CDR3 is 13 residues long. CDR3 sequence reads: CASSQYSNQPQHF. The DNA for the CDR3 is TGTGCCAGCAGCCAGTATAGCAATCAGCCCCAGCATTTT.

This chain uses TRBV28 with TRBJ2-7, with 11 positions matching TRBD2. Trimming took 3 bases from V and 0 from J; bases not matched to a gene: 7. The CDR3 runs 17 residues. Germline V gene sequence: CDR1 MDHEN, CDR2 SYDVKM. CDR3 sequence reads: CASSFQTSGADSYEQYF. DNA of the CDR3: TGTGCCAGCAGTTTTCAGACTAGCGGGGCCGACTCCTACGAGCAGTACTTC.

The chain carries TRBV7-2 and TRBJ2-6, with D possibly TRBD2 on 6 matching bases. CDR1 is SGHTA, CDR2 FQGNSA, per germline. The length of the CDR3 is 15 residues. V lost 11 bases, J lost 0 bases, and 14 bases lay in between. This chain's CDR3 is CAGGTGGSGANVLTF. In DNA, the CDR3 is TGTGCCGGAGGGACTGGGGGCTCTGGGGCCAACGTCCTGACTTTC.

The chain is built from TRBV10-3 and TRBJ2-7; 9 bases line up with TRBD2. The germline V gene has CDR1 ENHRY and CDR2 SYGVKD. V was pared by 3 bases and J by 10 bases, with 13 bases of the junction left unmatched. The CDR3 spans 15 residues. Written as DNA, the CDR3 is TGTGCCATCAGTGAATCCGGGGGACTAGCCCTTTACCAGTACTTC. It codes for CAISESGGLALYQYF.

This rearrangement joins TRBV6-2 or TRBV6-3 to TRBJ1-5, with TRBD1 identical over 10 bases. The V gene end was trimmed by 0 bases and the J gene end by 7 bases; junction bases not matched to a gene: 6. CDR3 length: 16 residues. The germline CDR1 and CDR2 sequences are MNHEY and SVGEGT. CDR3 loop: CASSYSWDRGRQPQHF. The CDR3 DNA reads TGTGCCAGCAGTTACTCCTGGGACAGGGGTCGCCAGCCCCAGCATTTT.

This clone showed up just a few times. The V and J genes are TRBV7-9 and TRBJ2-6; D not resolved. Deletions cut 5 bases from V and 2 bases from J, with 10 bases between. The V gene's germline CDR1 is SEHNR and CDR2 FQNEAQ (reference sequence). This CDR3 region has 15 residues. The CDR3 bases are TGTGCCAGCAGCAGAACAGAGGCTGGGGCCAACGTCCTGACTTTC. Its translation: CASSRTEAGANVLTF.

J is TRBJ1-4 and V is TRBV9; 7 bases line up with TRBD1. This CDR3 has 14 amino acids. Germline V gives CDR1 SGDLS, CDR2 YYNGEE. V trimming: 4 bases; J trimming: 5 bases; junction bases outside the gene matches: 5. In DNA, the CDR3 is TGTGCCAGCAGCCGGGACAGCCTCAATGAAAAACTGTTTTTT. Protein: CASSRDSLNEKLFF.

The chain couples TRBV7-3 to TRBJ2-1, with TRBD2 matching over 10 bases. CDR3 length equals 17 residues. CDR1 is SGHTA, CDR2 FQGTGA, per germline. Losses at the gene ends were 2 bases for V and 7 bases for J; bases not matched to a gene: 11. Here the CDR3 DNA reads TGTGCCAGCAGCTTAGGACCGAGAGGAGCGGGGGGGAATGAGCAGTTCTTC. Protein sequence: CASSLGPRGAGGNEQFF.

The count of this clone is one. The chain joins TRBV7-9 to TRBJ2-3; TRBD1 agrees at 9 bases. Losses at the gene ends were 6 bases for V and 1 base for J; bases not matched to a gene: 8. There are 16 residues in the CDR3. Germline CDR1 reads SEHNR; CDR2 reads FQNEAQ (reference sequence). The CDR3 here is CASRSQGAKGTDTQYF. CDR3 nucleotides: TGTGCCAGCAGGTCACAGGGGGCAAAGGGCACAGATACGCAGTATTTT.

This chain links TRBV18 with TRBJ1-5, with D uncertain. CDR1 and CDR2 from the germline V gene are KGHSH and LQKENI. Trimming stripped 2 bases from V and 3 bases from J, with 11 bases between. The CDR3 has 15 residues. DNA of the CDR3: TGTGCCAGCTCACCAAGGCAGGCAGACAATCAGCCCCAGCATTTT. Translated: CASSPRQADNQPQHF. Full variable domain (rest looked up from reference TRBV18 and TRBJ1-5): NAGVMQNPRHLVRRRGQEARLRCSPMKGHSHVYWYRQLPEEGLKFMVYLQKENIIDESGMPKERFSAEFPKEGPSILRIQQVVRGDSAAYFCASSPRQADNQPQHFGDGTRLSIL.

The chain is built from TRBV5-1 and TRBJ1-6; 8 nucleotides line up with TRBD1. Looked up from germline, CDR1 is SGHRS and CDR2 is YFSETQ. The CDR3 is 19 amino acids. After removal of 0 bases from V and 4 bases from J, the junction contained 12 bases not matched to a gene. Written as DNA, the CDR3 is TGCGCCAGCAGCTTGGCCCCCCGGGACAGGACTATATATAATTCACCCCTCCACTTT. Protein: CASSLAPRDRTIYNSPLHF.

V gene TRBV12-3 or TRBV12-4 combines with J gene TRBJ2-7, with 7 bases aligning to TRBD2. CDR3 size: 11 residues. The V segment lost 6 bases and the J segment 6 bases; nucleotides outside the gene matches: 2. CDR3 loop: CASRWGGEQYF. The CDR3 DNA sequence: TGTGCCAGCAGGTGGGGGGGCGAGCAGTACTTC.

This chain's CDR3 is CASSLGTGAGGPPGTEAFF. CDR3 sequence (DNA): TGTGCCAGCAGCTTGGGAACGGGGGCAGGGGGACCGCCAGGAACTGAAGCTTTCTTT. This chain links TRBV5-5 with TRBJ1-1; 7 nucleotides agree with TRBD1. From germline, CDR1 is SGHKS and CDR2 YYEKEE (reference sequence). Trimming removed 0 bases from V and 5 bases from J; junction bases left unmatched: 19. The CDR3 consists of 19 residues.

This clone was seen once. The CDR3 here is CASSFGTGELFF. The DNA of the CDR3 is TGTGCCAGCAGCTTTGGTACTGGGGAGCTGTTTTTT. This chain links TRBV7-3 with TRBJ2-2, with D uncertain. This CDR3 contains 12 residues. In germline, CDR1 is SGHTA, CDR2 FQGTGA. Trimming removed 3 bases from V and 8 bases from J, with 7 bases in between.

The CDR3 region is CASSFCLGPKTEAFF. In nucleotides, the CDR3 is TGTGCCAGCAGCTTTTGTCTTGGCCCAAAGACTGAAGCTTTCTTT. The rearrangement links TRBV11-2 to TRBJ1-1; D is unclear. CDR3 length: 15 residues. The V gene's germline CDR1 is SGHAT and CDR2 FQNNGV. The germline V and J ends were trimmed by 3 bases and 5 bases, with 16 bases remaining between them.